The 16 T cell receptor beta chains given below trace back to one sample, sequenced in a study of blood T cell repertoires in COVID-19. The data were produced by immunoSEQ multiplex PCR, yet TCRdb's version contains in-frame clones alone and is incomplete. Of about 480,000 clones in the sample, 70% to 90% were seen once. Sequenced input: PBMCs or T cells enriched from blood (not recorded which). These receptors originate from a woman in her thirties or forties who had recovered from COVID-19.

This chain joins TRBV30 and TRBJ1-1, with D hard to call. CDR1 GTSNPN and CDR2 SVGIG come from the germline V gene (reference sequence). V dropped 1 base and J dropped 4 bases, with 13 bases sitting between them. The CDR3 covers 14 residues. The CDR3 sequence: CAWSGVSSGTEAFF. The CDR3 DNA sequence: TGTGCCTGGAGTGGGGTGTCCTCGGGCACTGAAGCTTTCTTT.

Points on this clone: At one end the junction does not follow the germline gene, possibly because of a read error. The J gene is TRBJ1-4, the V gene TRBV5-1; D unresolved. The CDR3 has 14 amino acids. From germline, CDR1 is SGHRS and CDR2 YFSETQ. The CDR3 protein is CASSLWPTNEKLFF. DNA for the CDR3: TGCGCCAGCAGCTTGTGGCCAACGAATGAAAAACTGTTTTTT.

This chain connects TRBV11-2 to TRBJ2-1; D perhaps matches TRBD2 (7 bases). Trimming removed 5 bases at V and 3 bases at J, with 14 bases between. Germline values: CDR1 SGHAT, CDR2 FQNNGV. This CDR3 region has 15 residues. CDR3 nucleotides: TGTGCCAGCAGCCACTTAGGGGGGGACTACAATGAGCAGTTCTTC. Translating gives CASSHLGGDYNEQFF.

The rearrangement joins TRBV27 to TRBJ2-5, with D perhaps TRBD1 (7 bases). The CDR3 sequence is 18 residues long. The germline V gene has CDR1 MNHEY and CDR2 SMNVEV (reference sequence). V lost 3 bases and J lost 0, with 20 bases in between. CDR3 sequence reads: CASSFLNQEGAYQETQYF. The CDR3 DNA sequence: TGTGCCAGCAGTTTCCTAAACCAGGAGGGGGCATACCAAGAGACCCAGTACTTC.

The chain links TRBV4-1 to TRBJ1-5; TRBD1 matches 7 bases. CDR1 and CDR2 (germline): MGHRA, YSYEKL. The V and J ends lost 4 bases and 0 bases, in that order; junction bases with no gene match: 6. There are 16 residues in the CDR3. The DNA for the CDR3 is TGCGCCAGCAGCCGTGAAGGGACAGTTAGCAATCAGCCCCAGCATTTT. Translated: CASSREGTVSNQPQHF.

CDR3 amino acids: CAIRRDASSYNEQFF. The DNA for the CDR3 is TGTGCCATCAGGCGGGACGCAAGCTCCTACAATGAGCAGTTCTTC. The V and J genes are TRBV10-3 and TRBJ2-1; TRBD2 is a possible D gene (6 bases). CDR1 and CDR2 (germline): ENHRY, SYGVKD. The CDR3 is 15 amino acids. Trimming took off 6 bases at V and 0 bases at J, with 12 bases between the two ends.

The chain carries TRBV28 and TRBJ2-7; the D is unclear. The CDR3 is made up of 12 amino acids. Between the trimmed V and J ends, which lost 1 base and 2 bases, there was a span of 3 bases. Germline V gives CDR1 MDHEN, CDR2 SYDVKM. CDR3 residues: CASSLLTYEQYF. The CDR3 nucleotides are TGTGCCAGCAGTTTATTAACCTACGAGCAGTACTTC.

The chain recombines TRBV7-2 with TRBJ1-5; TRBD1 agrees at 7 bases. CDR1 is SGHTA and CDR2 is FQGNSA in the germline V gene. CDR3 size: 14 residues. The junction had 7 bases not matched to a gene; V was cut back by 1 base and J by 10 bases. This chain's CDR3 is CASSLGGQSTPQHF. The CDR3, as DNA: TGTGCCAGCAGCTTAGGGGGACAGTCCACACCCCAGCATTTT. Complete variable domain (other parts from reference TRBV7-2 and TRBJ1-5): GAGVSQSPSNKVTEKGKDVELRCDPISGHTALYWYRQSLGQGLEFLIYFQGNSAPDKSGLPSDRFSAERTGGSVSTLTIQRTQQEDSAVYLCASSLGGQSTPQHFGDGTRLSIL.

CDR3 nucleotides: TGTGCCAGCAGCGACAACATACCAACTAGCGGGAGGGGAAGTAATACGCAGTATTTT. Translating it yields CASSDNIPTSGRGSNTQYF. The chain employs TRBV3-1 (or the pseudogene TRBV3-2) and TRBJ2-3, with 13 nucleotides matching TRBD2. Germline-derived CDR1 and CDR2 are LGHDT and YNNKEL (reference sequence). This CDR3 has 19 amino acids. V shed 5 bases, J shed 7 bases, and the junction held 18 bases outside the gene matches.

In nucleotides, the CDR3 is TGCAGTGTCCCCAACGGCTACGAGCAGTACTTC. It specifies CSVPNGYEQYF. The V call is TRBV20-1, the J call TRBJ2-7; D remains unclear. Germline V CDR1 and CDR2: DFQATT, SNEGSKA (reference sequence). CDR3 length: 11 residues. Trimming took 7 bases from V and 3 from J, leaving 10 bases between them.

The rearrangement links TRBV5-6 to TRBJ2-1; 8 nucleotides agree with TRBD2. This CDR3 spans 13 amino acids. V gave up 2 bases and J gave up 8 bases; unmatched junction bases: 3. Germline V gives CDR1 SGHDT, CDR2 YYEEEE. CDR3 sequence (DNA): TGTGCCAGCAGCTTTACTAGCGGCCATGAGCAGTTCTTC. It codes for CASSFTSGHEQFF.

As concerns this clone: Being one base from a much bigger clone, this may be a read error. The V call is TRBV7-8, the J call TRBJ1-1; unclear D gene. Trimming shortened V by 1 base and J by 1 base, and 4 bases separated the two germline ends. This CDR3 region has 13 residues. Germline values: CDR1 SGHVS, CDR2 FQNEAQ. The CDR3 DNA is TGTGCCAGCAGCTTAGGAGCGAACACTGAAGCTTTCTTT. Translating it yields CASSLGANTEAFF.

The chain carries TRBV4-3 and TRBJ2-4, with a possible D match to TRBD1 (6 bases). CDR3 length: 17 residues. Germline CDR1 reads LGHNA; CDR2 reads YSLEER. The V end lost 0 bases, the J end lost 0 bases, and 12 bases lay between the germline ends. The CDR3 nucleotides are TGCGCCAGCAGCCAAGATGCGACAGGCCTAGCCAAAAACATTCAGTACTTC. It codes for CASSQDATGLAKNIQYF.

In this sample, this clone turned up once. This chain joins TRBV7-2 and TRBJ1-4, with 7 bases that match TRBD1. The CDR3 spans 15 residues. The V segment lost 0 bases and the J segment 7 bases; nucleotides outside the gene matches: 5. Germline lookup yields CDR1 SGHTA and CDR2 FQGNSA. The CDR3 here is CASSLATGLGEKLFF. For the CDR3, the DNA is TGTGCCAGCAGCTTAGCGACAGGGTTGGGTGAAAAACTGTTTTTT.

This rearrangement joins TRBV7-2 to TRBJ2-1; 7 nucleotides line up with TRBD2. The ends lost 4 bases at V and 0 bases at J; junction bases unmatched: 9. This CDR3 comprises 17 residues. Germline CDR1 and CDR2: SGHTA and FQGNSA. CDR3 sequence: CASSSRGRVSSYNEQFF. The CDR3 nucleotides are TGTGCCAGCAGCTCCCGAGGGAGGGTGAGCTCCTACAATGAGCAGTTCTTC.

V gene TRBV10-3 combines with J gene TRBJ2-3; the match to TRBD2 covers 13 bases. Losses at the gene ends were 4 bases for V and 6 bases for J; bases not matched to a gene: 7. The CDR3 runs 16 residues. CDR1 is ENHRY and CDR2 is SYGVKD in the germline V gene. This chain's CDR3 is CAISARLAGGPDTQYF. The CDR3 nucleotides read TGTGCCATCAGTGCGAGACTAGCGGGAGGACCCGATACGCAGTATTTT.